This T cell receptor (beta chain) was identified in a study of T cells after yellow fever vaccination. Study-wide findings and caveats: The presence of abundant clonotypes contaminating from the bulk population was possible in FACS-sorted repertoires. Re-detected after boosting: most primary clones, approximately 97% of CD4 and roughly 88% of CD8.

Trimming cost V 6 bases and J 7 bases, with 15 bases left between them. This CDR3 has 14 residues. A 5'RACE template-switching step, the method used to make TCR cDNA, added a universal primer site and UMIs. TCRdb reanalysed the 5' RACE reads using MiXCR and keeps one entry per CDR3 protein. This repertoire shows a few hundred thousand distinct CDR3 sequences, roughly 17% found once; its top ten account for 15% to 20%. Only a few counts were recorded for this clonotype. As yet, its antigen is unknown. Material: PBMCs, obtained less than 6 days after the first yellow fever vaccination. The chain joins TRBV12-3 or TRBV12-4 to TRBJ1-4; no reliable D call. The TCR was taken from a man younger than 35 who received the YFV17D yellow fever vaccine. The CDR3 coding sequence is TGTGCCAGCAGATACACGATTGGGCCTGAAAAACTGTTTTTT. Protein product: CASRYTIGPEKLFF.